This is a list of T cell receptor beta chains from one sample in a study of shared clonotypes between healthy human individuals. Sequenced by immunoSEQ multiplex PCR; TCRdb stores in-frame clones only, minus some. The data hold nearly 1,000,000 clones, with roughly 72% observed a single time. The sequencing sample was made of memory CD4+ T cells sorted from blood. Every receptor here comes from a man between 18 and 29 years old in good health. Each CDR3 is given with its conserved first and last residue. The order of the fields is D gene, clone size, J gene, V gene, CDR3 DNA, CDR3 protein. D genes are given only for firm matches. Clone sizes are given selectively: once, few, many, or a class where the clone is expanded.

>-|-|TRBJ1-6|TRBV11-3
TGTGCCAGCAGCTTATCGGCAGGGAGAAATTCACCCCTCCACTTT
CASSLSAGRNSPLHF
>-|-|TRBJ1-4|TRBV25-1
TGTGCCAGCAGTGAAGTTAAATTAGGATCTAATGAAAAACTGTTTTTT
CASSEVKLGSNEKLFF
>-|few|TRBJ2-7|TRBV5-1
TGCGCCAGCAGCACCAACTTGGGCACCTACGAGCAGTACTTC
CASSTNLGTYEQYF
>-|-|TRBJ1-1|TRBV19
TGTGCCAGTAGTATGCGCCCCCAGAGCATGAACACTGAAGCTTTCTTT
CASSMRPQSMNTEAFF
>-|-|TRBJ2-2|TRBV11-2
TGTGCCAGCAGCTTAGGAGAGAGGGACACCGGGGAGCTGTTTTTT
CASSLGERDTGELFF
>-|once|TRBJ1-2|TRBV28
TGTGCCAGTTATCGCTATGGCTACACCTTC
CASYRYGYTF
>TRBD1|-|TRBJ2-5|TRBV4-1
TGCGCCAGCAGCCAAAGAGACAGGGTAGAGACCCAGTACTTC
CASSQRDRVETQYF
>TRBD1|-|TRBJ2-7|TRBV6-6
TGTGCCAGCAGCAATCCGGGACAGGGAAAGTACTTC
CASSNPGQGKYF
>-|-|TRBJ1-6|TRBV6-5
TGTGCCAGCAAGGGCAGCTTTGGGTCACCCCTCCACTTT
CASKGSFGSPLHF
>-|-|TRBJ2-7|TRBV18
TGTGCCAGCTCACGGTTCGAGGGAATATACGAGCAGTACTTC
CASSRFEGIYEQYF
>TRBD1|-|TRBJ2-7|TRBV2
TGTGCCAGCAGCGCGAGACAGGGGCACTACGAGCAGTACTTC
CASSARQGHYEQYF
>-|-|TRBJ1-2|TRBV29-1
TGCAGCGTCGGGACATCTAACTATGGCTACACCTTC
CSVGTSNYGYTF
>TRBD2|-|TRBJ2-7|TRBV5-4
TGTGCCAGCAGCTTGGGGACTAGCGGGCAGACCTACGAGCAGTACTTC
CASSLGTSGQTYEQYF
>-|-|TRBJ1-3|TRBV21-1
TGTGCCAGCAGCAAAGAGGGACAGAGCTCTGGAAACACCATATATTTT
CASSKEGQSSGNTIYF
>TRBD1|-|TRBJ2-2|TRBV6-1
TGTGCCAGCAGTTGGGACAGGGCCGGCACCGGGGAGCTGTTTTTT
CASSWDRAGTGELFF
>-|-|TRBJ1-3|TRBV9
TGTGCCAGCAGCGTAGGGTCAGGGCCTGGGAACACCATATATTTT
CASSVGSGPGNTIYF
>-|few|TRBJ2-3|TRBV5-1
TGCGCCAGCAGCAAGGGGGGTAGCACAGATACGCAGTATTTT
CASSKGGSTDTQYF
>TRBD1|-|TRBJ1-2|TRBV6-5
TGTGCCAGCAGCTGGGACAGGGCTGGCTACACCTTC
CASSWDRAGYTF
>-|-|TRBJ2-1|TRBV4-1
TGCGCCAGCAGCCAACTATTCTACACTAGTACAAAATCCAAGTTCTTC
CASSQLFYTSTKSKFF
>TRBD1|-|TRBJ2-2|TRBV5-6
TGTGCCAGCAGCTCCGGCGACAGGGGGCAAACCGGGGAGCTGTTTTTT
CASSSGDRGQTGELFF
>TRBD1|few|TRBJ1-2|TRBV19
TGTGCCACCTCGACAGGGCAGTACTATGGCTACACCTTC
CATSTGQYYGYTF
>-|-|TRBJ1-4|TRBV4-1
TGCGCCAGCAGCCAAGAAGGTTACCAGAGGGAAAAACTGTTTTTT
CASSQEGYQREKLFF
>-|-|TRBJ1-3|TRBV5-1
TGCGCCAGCAGCTTGGATGGGGCAGCGGCTGGAAACACCATATATTTT
CASSLDGAAAGNTIYF
>-|-|TRBJ1-2|TRBV6-1
TGTGCCAGCAGTGAAGGGACACTCGGGTTTGGTGGCTACACCTTC
CASSEGTLGFGGYTF
>-|-|TRBJ2-3|TRBV7-2
TGTGCCAGCAGCCCTTGGCGCGAGGCAACAGATACGCAGTATTTT
CASSPWREATDTQYF
>-|once|TRBJ1-2|TRBV25-1
TGTGCCAGCAGTGGAGGCAACTATGGCTACACCTTC
CASSGGNYGYTF
>-|-|TRBJ1-4|TRBV5-4
TGTGCCAGCAGCCTAACCTCGGGGGGGTATCGGGAAAAACTGTTTTTT
CASSLTSGGYREKLFF
>-|-|TRBJ1-1|TRBV7-9
TGTGCCAGCAGCGTAGACCCTAACACTGAAGCTTTCTTT
CASSVDPNTEAFF
>-|-|TRBJ2-1|TRBV5-6
TGTGCCAGCAGCTTTGATCCGGCGAGCTCCTACAATGAGCAGTTCTTC
CASSFDPASSYNEQFF
>-|many|TRBJ1-1|TRBV6-4
TGTGCCACCTCGTGGGGGCCGGGCACTGAAGCTTTCTTT
CATSWGPGTEAFF
>-|-|TRBJ2-3|TRBV5-8
TGTGCCAGCAGCTTGGGGCTGAGCACAGATACGCAGTATTTT
CASSLGLSTDTQYF